The present TCR beta chain was sequenced within a study of blood T cells in healthy people across ages. Study-level information: Template-switching capture recovered about one barcoded beta molecule per two T cells.

The CDR3 is 16 amino acids. Germline lookup yields CDR1 SGHAT and CDR2 FQNNGV. The V end lost 1 base, the J end lost 0 bases, and 9 bases lay between the germline ends. Primers used in a second PCR of about 7 to 12 cycles were a sample-barcoded 5' primer and a J-beta primer mix. TCRdb redid the calling of the 5' RACE reads with MiXCR, one entry per CDR3 protein. The data contain about 730,000 distinct CDR3 sequences, roughly 47% of them seen just once; the ten biggest clones take up roughly 20%. With regard to this clonotype: Its antigen is still unknown.

Overall study results and limits: Unsorted PBMCs ruled out conclusive naive versus antigen-experienced comparison.

V is TRBV11-2 and J is TRBJ2-2; the D call may be TRBD1 or TRBD2 (5 bases each). The specimen sequenced was blood. This clonotype was sampled from a woman in her sixties in good health. The CDR3: CASSLGGWANTGELFF. The CDR3 bases are TGTGCCAGCAGCTTAGGGGGGTGGGCGAACACCGGGGAGCTGTTTTTT.